This TCR beta chain stems from a study of T cells after posttransplantation cyclophosphamide. Cyclophosphamide on days +3 and +4 followed busulfan-fludarabine conditioning and a marrow graft. The CDR3 loop spans 16 amino acids. Germline lookup yields CDR1 KGHSY and CDR2 FQNENV. Deletions cut 2 bases from V and 0 bases from J, with 13 bases between. TCRdb's table, derived via immunoSEQ multiplex PCR, lists solely in-frame clones and lacks some. The sample consists of 42,000 or so clones, 90% of them appearing once. This clone was detected once. The material was PBMCs, obtained 62 days after allogeneic stem cell transplant with posttransplant cyclophosphamide. The TCR originated in a male patient between 60 and 69 years old who received an allogeneic stem cell transplant from a related donor and was CMV-positive. Certain T cells may be donor cells from the graft. This chain joins TRBV16 and TRBJ1-2; possibly TRBD1 for D (5 bases). The CDR3 here is CASSQETGLSNYGYTF. CDR3 nucleotide sequence: TGTGCCAGCAGCCAAGAAACAGGTTTATCTAACTATGGCTACACCTTC.